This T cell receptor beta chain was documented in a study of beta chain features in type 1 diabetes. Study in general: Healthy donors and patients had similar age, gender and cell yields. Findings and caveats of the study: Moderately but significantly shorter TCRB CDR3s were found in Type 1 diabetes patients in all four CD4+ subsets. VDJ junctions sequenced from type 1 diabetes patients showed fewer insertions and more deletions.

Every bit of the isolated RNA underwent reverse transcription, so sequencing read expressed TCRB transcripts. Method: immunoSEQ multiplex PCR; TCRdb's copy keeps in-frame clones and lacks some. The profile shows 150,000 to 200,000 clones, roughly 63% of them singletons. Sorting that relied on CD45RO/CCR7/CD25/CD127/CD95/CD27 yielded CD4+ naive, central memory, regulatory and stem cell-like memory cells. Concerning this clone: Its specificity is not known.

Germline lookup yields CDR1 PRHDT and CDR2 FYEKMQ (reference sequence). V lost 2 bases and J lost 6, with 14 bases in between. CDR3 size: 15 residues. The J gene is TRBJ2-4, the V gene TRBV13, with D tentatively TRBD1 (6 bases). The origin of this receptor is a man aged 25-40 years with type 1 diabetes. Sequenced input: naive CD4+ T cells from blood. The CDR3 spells CASSLFLTGTNIQYF. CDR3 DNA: TGTGCCAGCAGCTTATTCCTAACAGGGACAAACATTCAGTACTTC.